These 12 T cell receptor beta chains were sequenced from one sample in a study of T cell repertoires in cytomegalovirus infection. TCRdb passed the reads through MiXCR, listing each CDR3 protein once. The sample consists of 400,000 to 550,000 distinct CDR3 sequences, around 11% of them appearing once. Sequencing used PBMCs. All receptors derive from a human donor in good health (CMV status not recorded). Some clones in this sample may be carry-over from other donors' samples.

J is TRBJ2-3 and V is TRBV27; no clear D gene. CDR1 is MNHEY, CDR2 SMNVEV, per germline (reference sequence). Between the trimmed V and J ends, which lost 3 bases and 2 bases, there was a span of 12 bases. The CDR3 has 15 residues. The CDR3 region is CASSLYSLSTDTQYF. CDR3 coding DNA: TGTGCCAGCAGTTTGTATTCGTTATCCACAGATACGCAGTATTTT.

The chain couples TRBV20-1 to TRBJ1-1; TRBD1 might be the D (6 bases). Between the trimmed V and J ends, which lost 6 bases and 1 base, there was a span of 18 bases. This CDR3 spans 15 amino acids. Per the germline V gene, CDR1 is DFQATT and CDR2 is SNEGSKA (reference sequence). The DNA of the CDR3 is TGCAGTGCCTCTGGACAGAGTCTAGGGAACACTGAAGCTTTCTTT. Translation gives CSASGQSLGNTEAFF.

The table lists this clonotype with many counts. The chain links TRBV27 to TRBJ2-3; D may correspond to TRBD1 or TRBD2 (6 bases each). V was cut by 7 bases and J by 5 bases, with 19 bases left in between. CDR3 length: 15 residues. Germline V gene sequence: CDR1 MNHEY, CDR2 SMNVEV (reference sequence). The CDR3 coding sequence is TGTGCCAGCACTCCACTAGGGGGGCGAGGAGATACGCAGTATTTT. It is translated as CASTPLGGRGDTQYF.

Ten or more counts support this clonotype. This chain connects TRBV7-3 to TRBJ1-2; tentative D call: TRBD1 (5 bases). The germline V and J ends were trimmed by 0 bases and 6 bases, with 8 bases remaining between them. CDR1 and CDR2 from the germline V gene are SGHTA and FQGTGA. The CDR3 extends over 13 amino acids. The CDR3 DNA reads as TGTGCCAGCAGCTTAACCCCGGGGGATGGCTACACCTTC. Its translation: CASSLTPGDGYTF.

This clonotype was observed at least ten times. The chain joins TRBV6-1 to TRBJ2-6; D might be TRBD1 (6 bases). There are 16 residues in the CDR3. With 2 bases removed from V and 2 bases from J, the gap between germline ends came to 10 bases. Germline lookup yields CDR1 MNHNS and CDR2 SASEGT. The CDR3 sequence: CASSEWSGAGANVLTF. DNA for the CDR3: TGTGCCAGCAGTGAATGGTCAGGGGCTGGGGCCAACGTCCTGACTTTC.

There are many counts of this clonotype. The V gene is TRBV6-2 or TRBV6-3, the J gene TRBJ1-5; D is ambiguous. V was cut by 4 bases and J by 5 bases, with 21 bases left in between. The CDR3 is made up of 17 amino acids. Germline lookup yields CDR1 MNHEY and CDR2 SVGEGT. The CDR3 sequence is CASSSILDRRGDQPQHF. CDR3 sequence (DNA): TGTGCCAGCAGTTCCATCCTGGACCGACGCGGGGATCAGCCCCAGCATTTT.

This clonotype was counted ten times or more. The chain combines TRBV18 with TRBJ1-6, with D tentatively TRBD1 (5 bases). The CDR3 extends over 14 amino acids. CDR1 is KGHSH, CDR2 LQKENI, per germline. V lost 0 bases to trimming and J lost 9 bases, with 9 bases between them. DNA of the CDR3: TGTGCCAGCTCACCACCCCCGGGACGTTCACCCCTCCACTTT. Residues: CASSPPPGRSPLHF.

This clonotype was recorded at least ten times. The rearrangement links TRBV25-1 to TRBJ2-7; 11 nucleotides agree with TRBD2. There are 17 residues in the CDR3. Germline trimming cut 1 base from V and 6 bases from J; bases unmatched to any gene: 11. Germline CDR1 and CDR2: MGHDK and SYGVNS. The CDR3: CASSEFPGLAGGPEQYF. CDR3 coding DNA: TGTGCCAGCAGTGAATTCCCTGGGCTAGCGGGAGGTCCCGAGCAGTACTTC.

J is TRBJ2-2 and V is TRBV29-1; TRBD1 aligns across 9 bases. In germline, CDR1 is SQVTM, CDR2 ANQGSEA. The V gene end was trimmed by 8 bases and the J gene end by 4 bases; junction bases not matched to a gene: 20. CDR3 length: 18 amino acids. CDR3 amino acids: CSPHPGQGMGSRTGELFF. The CDR3 DNA reads as TGCAGCCCTCACCCGGGACAGGGCATGGGTAGTCGCACCGGGGAGCTGTTTTTT.

This clonotype appeared many times. The chain is built from TRBV7-2 and TRBJ1-3, with 8 positions matching TRBD1. Germline trimming cut 4 bases from V and 4 bases from J; bases unmatched to any gene: 9. The germline CDR1 and CDR2 sequences are SGHTA and FQGNSA. The CDR3 consists of 16 residues. The CDR3 DNA is TGTGCCAGCAGCTATGGACAGGGTGCAAGCGGAAACACCATATATTTT. It encodes CASSYGQGASGNTIYF.

This clonotype was detected a few times. The chain recombines TRBV27 with TRBJ1-1; 10 nucleotides line up with TRBD1. Germline CDR1 and CDR2: MNHEY and SMNVEV (reference sequence). This CDR3 contains 12 residues. After removal of 5 bases from V and 11 bases from J, the junction contained 5 bases not matched to a gene. CDR3 sequence (DNA): TGTGCCAGCAGTGCCTCGGGACAGGGGGCTTTCTTT. This encodes CASSASGQGAFF.

At least ten counts were recorded for this clonotype. The V gene is TRBV7-6, the J gene TRBJ2-3; the match to TRBD1 covers 8 bases. From germline, CDR1 is SGHVS and CDR2 FNYEAQ. V was clipped by 2 bases and J by 4 bases; unmatched bases: 2. The CDR3 totals 14 residues. The CDR3 DNA sequence: TGTGCCAGCAGCTTACAACAGGGGGCAGATACGCAGTATTTT. This encodes CASSLQQGADTQYF.